The clone carrying this T cell receptor beta chain appeared once. What it recognizes is unknown. This table comes from immunoSEQ multiplex PCR, and its TCRdb copy is limited to in-frame clones, with some not included. The sample records 80,000 to 95,000 clones, 91% being singletons. The sample is drawn from a study of OX40 agonist ivuxolimab in advanced cancers. About the study: Under the entry rules, prior anti-PD-1, anti-PD-L1 or anti-CTLA-4 therapy was allowed, and 35% to 40% had some.

Study-level points and caveats: Low normalized clonal expansion also occurred in some nonresponding patients. Mean expanded clone counts were higher in CD8+ than CD4+ T cells.

V lost 6 bases and J lost 6; bases outside the gene matches: 2. The germline gives CDR1 MGHRA, CDR2 YSYEKL. The CDR3 consists of 13 residues. People who had autoimmune disease history or systemic immunosuppression were excluded. The origin of this receptor is an adult with an advanced solid tumor such as melanoma, head and neck, liver or kidney cancer. The specimen comprised CD4+ or CD8+ T cells sorted from blood, sampled in a trial of the OX40 agonist ivuxolimab. The chain couples TRBV4-1 to TRBJ2-2, with 9 bases lining up with TRBD1. The CDR3 DNA sequence: TGCGCCAGCAGGGACAGGGGCGCCGGGGAGCTGTTTTTT. Its protein is CASRDRGAGELFF.